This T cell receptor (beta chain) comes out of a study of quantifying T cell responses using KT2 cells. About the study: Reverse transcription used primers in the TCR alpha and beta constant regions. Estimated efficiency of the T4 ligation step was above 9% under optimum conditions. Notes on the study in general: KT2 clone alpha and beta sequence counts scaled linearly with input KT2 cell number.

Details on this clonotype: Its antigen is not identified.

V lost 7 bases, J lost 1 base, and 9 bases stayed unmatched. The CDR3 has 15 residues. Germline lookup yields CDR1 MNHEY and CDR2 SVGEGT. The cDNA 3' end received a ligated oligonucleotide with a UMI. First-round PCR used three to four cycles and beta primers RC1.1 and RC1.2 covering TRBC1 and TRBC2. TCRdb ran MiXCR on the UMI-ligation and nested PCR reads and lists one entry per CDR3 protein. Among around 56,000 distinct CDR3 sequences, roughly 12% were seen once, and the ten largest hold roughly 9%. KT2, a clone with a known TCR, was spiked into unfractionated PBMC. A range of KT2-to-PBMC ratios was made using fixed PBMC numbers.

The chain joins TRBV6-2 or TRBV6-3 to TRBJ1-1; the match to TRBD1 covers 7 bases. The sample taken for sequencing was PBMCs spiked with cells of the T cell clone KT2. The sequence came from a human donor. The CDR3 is CASTTQDRSNTEAFF. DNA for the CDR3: TGTGCCAGCACGACCCAGGACAGGTCGAACACTGAAGCTTTCTTT.